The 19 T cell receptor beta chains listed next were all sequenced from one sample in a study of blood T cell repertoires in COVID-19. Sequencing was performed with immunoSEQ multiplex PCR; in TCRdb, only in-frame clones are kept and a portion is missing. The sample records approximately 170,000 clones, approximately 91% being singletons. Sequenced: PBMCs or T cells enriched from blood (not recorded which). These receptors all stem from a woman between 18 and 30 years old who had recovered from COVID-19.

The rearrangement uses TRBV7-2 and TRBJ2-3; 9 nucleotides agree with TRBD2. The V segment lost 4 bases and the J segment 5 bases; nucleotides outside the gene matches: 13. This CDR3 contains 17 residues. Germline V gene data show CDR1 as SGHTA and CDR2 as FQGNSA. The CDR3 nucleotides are TGTGCCAGCAGCTACTTGCGGAGCGGGAGGCCCGGAGATACGCAGTATTTT. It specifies CASSYLRSGRPGDTQYF.

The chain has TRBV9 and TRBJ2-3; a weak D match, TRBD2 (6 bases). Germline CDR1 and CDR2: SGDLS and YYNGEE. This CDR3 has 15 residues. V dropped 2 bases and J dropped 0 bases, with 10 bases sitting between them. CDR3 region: CASSVYGSSTDTQYF. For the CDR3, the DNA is TGTGCCAGCAGCGTCTACGGGAGCAGCACAGATACGCAGTATTTT.

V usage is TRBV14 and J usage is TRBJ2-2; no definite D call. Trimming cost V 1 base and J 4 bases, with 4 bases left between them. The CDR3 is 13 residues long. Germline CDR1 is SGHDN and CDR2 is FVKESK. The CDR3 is CASSQASTGELFF. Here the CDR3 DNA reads TGTGCCAGCAGCCAAGCTTCCACCGGGGAGCTGTTTTTT.

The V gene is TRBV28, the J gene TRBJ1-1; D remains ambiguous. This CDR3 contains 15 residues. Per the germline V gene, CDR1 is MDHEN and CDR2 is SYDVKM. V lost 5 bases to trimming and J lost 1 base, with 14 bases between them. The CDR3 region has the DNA TGTGCCAGCAGTCCACTGGGAGGAGGGAACACTGAAGCTTTCTTT. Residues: CASSPLGGGNTEAFF.

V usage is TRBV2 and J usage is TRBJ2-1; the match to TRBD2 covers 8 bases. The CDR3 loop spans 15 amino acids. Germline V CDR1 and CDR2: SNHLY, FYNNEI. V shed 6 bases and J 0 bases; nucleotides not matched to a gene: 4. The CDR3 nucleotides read TGTGCCAGCAGCCTTAGCGGGGTCTCCTACAATGAGCAGTTCTTC. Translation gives CASSLSGVSYNEQFF.

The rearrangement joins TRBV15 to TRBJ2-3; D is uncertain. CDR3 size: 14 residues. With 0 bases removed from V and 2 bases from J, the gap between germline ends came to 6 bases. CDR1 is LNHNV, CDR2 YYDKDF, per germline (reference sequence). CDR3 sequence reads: CATSRDGTTDTQYF. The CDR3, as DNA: TGTGCCACCAGCAGAGATGGCACCACAGATACGCAGTATTTT.

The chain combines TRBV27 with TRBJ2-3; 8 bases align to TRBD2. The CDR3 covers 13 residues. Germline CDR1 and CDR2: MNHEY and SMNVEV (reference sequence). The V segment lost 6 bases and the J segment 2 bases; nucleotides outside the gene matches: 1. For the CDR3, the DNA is TGTGCCAGCAGGACTAGCGCCACAGATACGCAGTATTTT. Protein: CASRTSATDTQYF.

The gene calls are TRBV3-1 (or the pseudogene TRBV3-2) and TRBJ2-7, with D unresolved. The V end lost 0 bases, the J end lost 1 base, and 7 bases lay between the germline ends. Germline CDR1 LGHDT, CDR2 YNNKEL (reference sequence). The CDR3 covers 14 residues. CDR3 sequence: CASSQDKLSYEQYF. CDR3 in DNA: TGTGCCAGCAGCCAAGATAAGCTGTCCTACGAGCAGTACTTC.

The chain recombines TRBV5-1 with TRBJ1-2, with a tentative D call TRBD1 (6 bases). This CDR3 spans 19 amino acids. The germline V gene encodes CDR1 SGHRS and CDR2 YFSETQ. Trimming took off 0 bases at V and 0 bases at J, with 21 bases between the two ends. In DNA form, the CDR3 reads TGCGCCAGCAGCTTGGTTTCATCGGGCAGGGAGGGGGCTAACTATGGCTACACCTTC. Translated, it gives CASSLVSSGREGANYGYTF.

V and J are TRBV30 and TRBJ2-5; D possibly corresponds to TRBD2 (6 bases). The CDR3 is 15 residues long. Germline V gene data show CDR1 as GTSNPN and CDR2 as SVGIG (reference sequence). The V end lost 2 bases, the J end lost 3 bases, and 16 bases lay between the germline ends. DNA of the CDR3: TGTGCCTGGAGTAGAGGTAGCGGAGGGGAAGAGACCCAGTACTTC. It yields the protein CAWSRGSGGEETQYF.

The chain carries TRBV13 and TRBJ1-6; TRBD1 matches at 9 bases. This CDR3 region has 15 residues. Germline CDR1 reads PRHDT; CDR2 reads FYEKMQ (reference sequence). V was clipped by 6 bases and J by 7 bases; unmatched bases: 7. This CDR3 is CASRPRQGENSPLHF. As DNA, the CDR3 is TGTGCCAGCAGACCGAGACAGGGGGAAAATTCACCCCTCCACTTT.

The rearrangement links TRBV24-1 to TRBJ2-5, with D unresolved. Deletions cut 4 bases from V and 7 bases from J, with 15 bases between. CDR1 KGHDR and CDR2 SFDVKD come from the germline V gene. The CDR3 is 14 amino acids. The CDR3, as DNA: TGTGCCACCAGTGACCCTACCTTGAGCGCGACCCAGTACTTC. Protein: CATSDPTLSATQYF.

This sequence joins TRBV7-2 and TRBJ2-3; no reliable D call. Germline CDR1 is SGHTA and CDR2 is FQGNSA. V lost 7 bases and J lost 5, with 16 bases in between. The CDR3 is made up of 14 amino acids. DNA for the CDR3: TGTGCCAGCACCCACCTCCCCCAGGAAGATACGCAGTATTTT. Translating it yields CASTHLPQEDTQYF.

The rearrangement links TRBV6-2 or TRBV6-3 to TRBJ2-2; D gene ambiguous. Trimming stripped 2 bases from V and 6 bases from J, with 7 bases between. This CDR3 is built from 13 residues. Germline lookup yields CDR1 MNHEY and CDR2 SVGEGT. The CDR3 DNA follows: TGTGCCAGCAGTTACGATGAGGCCGGGGAGCTGTTTTTT. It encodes CASSYDEAGELFF.

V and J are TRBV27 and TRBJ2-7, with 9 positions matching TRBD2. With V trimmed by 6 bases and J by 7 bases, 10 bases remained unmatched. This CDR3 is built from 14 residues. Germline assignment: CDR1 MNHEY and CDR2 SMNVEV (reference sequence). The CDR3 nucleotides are TGTGCCAGCAGGTTAGCGGGAGCTCTTTCGGAGCAGTACTTC. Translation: CASRLAGALSEQYF.

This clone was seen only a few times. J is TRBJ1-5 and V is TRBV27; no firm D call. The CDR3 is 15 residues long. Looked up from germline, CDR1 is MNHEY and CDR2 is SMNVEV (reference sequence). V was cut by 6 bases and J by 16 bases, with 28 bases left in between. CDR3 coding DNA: TGTGCCAGCAGCCCCGAGCGAATTGCCCCAGCACCCTTCCATTTT. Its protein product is CASSPERIAPAPFHF.

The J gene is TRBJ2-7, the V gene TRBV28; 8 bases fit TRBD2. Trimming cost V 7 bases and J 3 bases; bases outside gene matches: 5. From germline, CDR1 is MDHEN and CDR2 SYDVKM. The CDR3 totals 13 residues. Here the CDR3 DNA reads TGTGCCAGCATGGAGCGGGGGAACTACGAGCAGTACTTC. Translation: CASMERGNYEQYF.

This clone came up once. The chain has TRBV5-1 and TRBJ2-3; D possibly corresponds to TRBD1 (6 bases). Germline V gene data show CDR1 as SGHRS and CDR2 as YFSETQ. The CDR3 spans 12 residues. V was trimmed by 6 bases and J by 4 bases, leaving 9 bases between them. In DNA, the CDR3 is TGCGCCAGCAAACAGGGAGCAGATACGCAGTATTTT. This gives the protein CASKQGADTQYF.

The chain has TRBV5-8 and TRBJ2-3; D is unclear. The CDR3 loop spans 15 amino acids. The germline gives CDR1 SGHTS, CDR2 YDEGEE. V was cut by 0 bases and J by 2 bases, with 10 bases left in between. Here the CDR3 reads CASSLVTGSTDTQYF. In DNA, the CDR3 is TGTGCCAGCAGCTTGGTGACTGGCTCCACAGATACGCAGTATTTT.